Included here is one T cell receptor beta chain sequence, with context. The data belong to a study of technical replicates of blood from several donors. There are 15 residues in the CDR3. In germline, CDR1 is SGHTA, CDR2 FQGNSA. V was clipped by 5 bases and J by 2 bases; unmatched bases: 8. Here immunoSEQ multiplex PCR was the method, and the copy in TCRdb shows in-frame clones only, minus some. The data contain about 69,000 clones, around nine tenths of them singletons. The chain employs TRBV7-2 and TRBJ2-7; 8 positions agree with TRBD1. The sequence was collected from a human donor in good health. Some clones in this sample may be carry-over from other donors' samples. Sequencing used PBMCs. CDR3 region: CASSLRQGITYEQYF. CDR3 DNA sequence: TGTGCCAGCAGCCTGCGACAGGGGATAACCTACGAGCAGTACTTC. Looking up the rest from reference TRBV7-2 and TRBJ2-7 gives the full variable domain: GAGVSQSPSNKVTEKGKDVELRCDPISGHTALYWYRQSLGQGLEFLIYFQGNSAPDKSGLPSDRFSAERTGGSVSTLTIQRTQQEDSAVYLCASSLRQGITYEQYFGPGTRLTVT.